This section outlines one T cell receptor beta chain sequence together with its context. The antigen remains unidentified. Through week 26, nivolumab 3 mg/kg IV was given weeks 1, 4, 7, 10, then biweekly. Assay: immunoSEQ multiplex PCR; the TCRdb copy retains only in-frame clones and omits some. The table lists over 10,000 clones, 69% of them singletons. V lost 1 base, J lost 0 bases, and 6 bases lay in between. Germline V gene data show CDR1 as MDHEN and CDR2 as SYDVKM. The CDR3 runs to 14 residues. The data derive from a study of ipilimumab plus nivolumab after autologous stem cell transplantation. General study results and limits: Per the authors, repertoire, Treg and microbiota data justify further study.

The TCR sequence derives from a male donor with diffuse large B-cell lymphoma. The V and J genes are TRBV28 and TRBJ1-1; D is unclear. The sample consisted of PBMCs, taken in a trial of ipilimumab plus nivolumab as post-transplant consolidation. This chain's CDR3 is CASSLFRLNTEAFF. The CDR3 nucleotides are TGTGCCAGCAGTTTATTCAGATTGAACACTGAAGCTTTCTTT.